The clone carrying this T cell receptor beta chain was recorded a few times. The V gene's germline CDR1 is SGHAT and CDR2 FQNNGV. The CDR3 has 15 amino acids. V lost 1 base and J 3 bases, leaving 11 bases between the germline ends. This entry belongs to a study of blood T cells in healthy people across ages. The use of a sample-barcoded 5' primer and a J-beta primer mix characterized a second PCR of roughly 6 to 12 cycles. TCRdb used MiXCR to reprocess the 5' RACE reads, holding one entry per CDR3 protein. Of some 1.4 million distinct CDR3 sequences listed, about 43% are singletons. The source is a woman between 18 and 29 years old in good health. Sequencing used blood. The chain is built from TRBV11-2 and TRBJ2-3; D is possibly TRBD1 or TRBD2 (5 bases each). CDR3 amino acids: CASSLAWGSTDTQYF. In DNA form, the CDR3 reads TGTGCCAGCAGCTTAGCTTGGGGGTCGACAGATACGCAGTATTTT.